This T cell receptor (beta chain) came from a study of blood T cells in healthy people across ages. Together with a sample-barcoded 5' primer, a J-beta primer mix was included in a second PCR lasting about 7 to 11 cycles. A template-switch adaptor with 12 random nucleotides tagged each cDNA molecule. Using its own MiXCR run on the 5' RACE reads, TCRdb lists one record per CDR3 protein. The sample consists of hundreds of thousands of distinct CDR3 sequences, approximately 49% of them appearing once. General observations from the study: Estimates of total diversity, which came from one million sequenced T cells, were considered to be underestimates.

V dropped 5 bases and J dropped 15; count of bases not matched to a gene: 9. From germline, CDR1 is SEHNR and CDR2 FQNEAQ (reference sequence). The CDR3 consists of 14 residues. This clonotype was observed a handful of times. What it binds is unknown. The material sequenced was blood. This chain uses TRBV7-9 with TRBJ2-1; 14 bases agree with TRBD2. The source of this sequence is a woman aged 55-69 years in good health. CDR3 sequence (DNA): TGTGCCAGCAGCGAAGGGACTAGCGGGAGTGTAAGGTTCTTC. Encoded protein: CASSEGTSGSVRFF. Full variable domain (missing parts from reference TRBV7-9 and TRBJ2-1): DTGVSQNPRHKITKRGQNVTFRCDPISEHNRLYWYRQTLGQGPEFLTYFQNEAQLEKSRLLSDRFSAERPKGSFSTLEIQRTEQGDSAMYLCASSEGTSGSVRFFGPGTRLTVL.